Below are 19 T cell receptor beta chains sequenced from a single sample in a study of blood T cells in healthy people across ages. It was with a sample-barcoded 5' primer and a J-beta primer mix that a second PCR of roughly 6 to 12 cycles was run. A single record per CDR3 protein comes from TCRdb applying MiXCR to the 5' RACE reads. This table has roughly 1.7 million distinct CDR3 sequences, roughly 30% appearing once. Material: blood. The receptors derive from a woman aged 25-40 years in good health.

This chain uses TRBV6-1 with TRBJ1-6; D may be TRBD1 (6 bases). Germline assignment: CDR1 MNHNS and CDR2 SASEGT. The CDR3 runs to 15 residues. V was pared by 6 bases and J by 14 bases, with 23 bases between. CDR3 loop: CASRTQQGQRGALHF. CDR3 in DNA: TGTGCCAGCAGAACACAACAGGGCCAGAGGGGAGCCCTCCACTTT.

This clonotype was recorded many times. This chain links TRBV2 with TRBJ2-6; TRBD1 might be the D (5 bases). CDR1 SNHLY and CDR2 FYNNEI come from the germline V gene. This CDR3 is built from 13 residues. Trimming took off 8 bases at V and 0 bases at J, with 5 bases between the two ends. The CDR3 protein is CASGASGANVLTF. The CDR3 DNA sequence: TGTGCCAGCGGGGCCTCTGGGGCCAACGTCCTGACTTTC.

The chain couples TRBV4-1 to TRBJ1-5; no firm D call. Germline CDR1 MGHRA, CDR2 YSYEKL. The CDR3 runs 15 residues. The V and J ends lost 0 bases and 7 bases respectively, with 13 bases between them. The CDR3 loop is CASSQDLRVRQPQHF. Here the CDR3 DNA reads TGCGCCAGCAGCCAAGATCTCCGGGTGAGGCAGCCCCAGCATTTT.

The CDR3 loop is CASSKEGKRRIAKNIQYF. The CDR3 nucleotides read TGTGCCAGCAGCAAAGAGGGGAAGCGAAGAATAGCCAAAAACATTCAGTACTTC. The V gene is TRBV21-1, the J gene TRBJ2-4; TRBD1, the table's D call, was not compared with the DNA. TRBV21-1 is noted as a pseudogene. This CDR3 region has 18 residues.

Points on this clonotype: The junction shows a germline mismatch at one end, possibly a read error. The gene calls are TRBV7-9 and TRBJ2-1; 12 bases are shared with TRBD1. The CDR3 runs 15 residues. Germline V lookup: CDR1 SEHNR, CDR2 FQNEAQ (reference sequence). This CDR3 reads CAGSTGTGGFNEQFF. For the CDR3, the DNA is TGTGCCGGCAGCACCGGGACAGGGGGCTTTAATGAGCAGTTCTTC.

V usage is TRBV5-1 and J usage is TRBJ2-7, with D tentatively TRBD2 (7 bases). The CDR3 sequence is 15 residues long. V was shortened by 3 bases and J by 5 bases, with 18 bases between the two germline ends. CDR1 is SGHRS and CDR2 is YFSETQ in the germline V gene. Written as DNA, the CDR3 is TGCGCCAGCAGCTCCCCTACAGGGAGGGATGACGAGCAGTACTTC. Translated, it gives CASSSPTGRDDEQYF.

Worth noting for this clonotype: One end of the junction is discordant with germline, which a read error may explain. The chain couples TRBV5-6 to TRBJ1-1, with D uncertain. The CDR3 consists of 12 residues. Germline V CDR1 and CDR2: SGHDT, YYEEEE. CDR3 amino acids: CASSWANTEAFF. The CDR3 DNA sequence: TGCGCCAGCAGTTGGGCAAACACTGAAGCTTTCTTT.

In regard to this clonotype: The CDR3 does not close with the conserved phenylalanine or tryptophan, likely indicating a read error. The DNA of the CDR3 is TGCAGTGCTAGAGTGGGGTATGGCTACACCATC. Translating it yields CSARVGYGYTI. This chain links TRBV20-1 with TRBJ1-2, with D unresolved. The ends were cut back, 1 base at V and 5 bases at J, with 5 bases in the middle. This CDR3 region has 11 residues. CDR1 is DFQATT, CDR2 SNEGSKA, per germline (reference sequence).

In this sample, this clonotype turned up many times. The DNA for the CDR3 is TGCGCCAGCAGCTTCATGGGGGAGACCCAGTACTTC. The encoded protein is CASSFMGETQYF. The chain joins TRBV5-1 to TRBJ2-5; D remains unclear. Germline values: CDR1 SGHRS, CDR2 YFSETQ. The CDR3 contains 12 residues. Trimming cost V 2 bases and J 5 bases, with 7 bases left between them.

This clonotype was picked up a small number of times. The J gene is TRBJ2-3, the V gene TRBV20-1, with 12 bases identical to TRBD2. J was trimmed by 7 bases and V by 1 base; bases with no gene match: 6. Germline V gene data show CDR1 as DFQATT and CDR2 as SNEGSKA (reference sequence). There are 15 residues in the CDR3. This chain's CDR3 is CSARGGLAGTHTQYF. Here the CDR3 DNA reads TGCAGTGCTAGAGGTGGACTAGCGGGGACGCATACGCAGTATTTT.

This clonotype was observed many times. At one end, the junction sequence differs from germline, possibly due to a read error. The rearrangement uses TRBV27 and TRBJ2-7, with TRBD1 as a possible D gene (6 bases). The length of the CDR3 is 14 residues. Germline lookup yields CDR1 MNHEY and CDR2 SMNVEV (reference sequence). The CDR3 protein is CASSLGTGIYEQYF. The CDR3 nucleotides are TGCGCCAGCAGCCTCGGCACAGGGATCTACGAGCAGTACTTC.

The CDR3 DNA reads as TGCGCCAGCAAACACATTGGACCGAACACCGGGGAGCTGTTTTTT. As protein: CASKHIGPNTGELFF. The chain combines TRBV4-1 with TRBJ2-2; no definite D call. CDR1 and CDR2 (germline): MGHRA, YSYEKL. V dropped 7 bases and J dropped 0 bases, with 12 bases sitting between them. The CDR3 contains 15 residues.

The chain employs TRBV28 and TRBJ2-1; tentatively, D is TRBD2 (6 bases). Trimming shortened V by 5 bases and J by 4 bases, and 21 bases separated the two germline ends. CDR3 size: 17 residues. Germline-derived CDR1 and CDR2 are MDHEN and SYDVKM. CDR3: CASSQIPTSRSYNEQFF. The CDR3 DNA is TGTGCCAGCAGTCAGATCCCTACTAGCCGCTCGTACAATGAGCAGTTCTTC.

This chain joins TRBV20-1 and TRBJ2-7; 7 bases are a match to TRBD1. Per the germline V gene, CDR1 is DFQATT and CDR2 is SNEGSKA (reference sequence). The CDR3 extends over 17 amino acids. After removal of 2 bases from V and 0 bases from J, the junction contained 13 bases not matched to a gene. Here the CDR3 DNA reads TGCAGTGCTAGAAGTATAGCGACAGGGAGAAGCTCCTACGAGCAGTACTTC. Its translation: CSARSIATGRSSYEQYF.

The gene calls are TRBV4-1 and TRBJ1-1; no definite D call. The length of the CDR3 is 15 residues. The germline gives CDR1 MGHRA, CDR2 YSYEKL. Trimming removed 1 base at V and 1 base at J, with 10 bases between. The DNA for the CDR3 is TGCGCCAGCAGCCAAGGTCCCGGGGAGAACACTGAAGCTTTCTTT. Protein sequence: CASSQGPGENTEAFF.

The V and J genes are TRBV2 and TRBJ2-1; the match to TRBD1 covers 7 bases. The CDR3 covers 14 residues. V gave up 3 bases and J gave up 4 bases; unmatched junction bases: 3. The germline CDR1 and CDR2 sequences are SNHLY and FYNNEI. Here the CDR3 DNA reads TGTGCCAGCAGTGATGCGACAGGGTACAATGAGCAGTTCTTC. This sequence encodes CASSDATGYNEQFF.

This clonotype was seen a handful of times. The chain links TRBV5-1 to TRBJ2-3; 9 nucleotides align to TRBD1. Germline CDR1 reads SGHRS; CDR2 reads YFSETQ. The trim removed 5 bases at V and 4 bases at J, leaving 5 bases unmatched. The CDR3 totals 14 residues. The CDR3 region is CASRKQGAADTQYF. Here the CDR3 DNA reads TGCGCCAGCAGAAAACAGGGGGCGGCAGATACGCAGTATTTT.

This clonotype turned up a few times. This chain links TRBV7-9 with TRBJ1-2; unclear D gene. This CDR3 is 15 amino acids long. Trimming took off 7 bases at V and 0 bases at J, with 15 bases between the two ends. Looked up from germline, CDR1 is SEHNR and CDR2 is FQNEAQ (reference sequence). CDR3 in DNA: TGTGCCAGCAACTACTCCCCTAGGACTAACTATGGCTACACCTTC. Its protein product is CASNYSPRTNYGYTF.

This clonotype came up a few times. The chain is built from TRBV6-2 or TRBV6-3 and TRBJ2-7; the D is unclear. The germline gives CDR1 MNHEY, CDR2 SVGEGT. The length of the CDR3 is 13 residues. V dropped 4 bases and J dropped 3 bases, with 10 bases sitting between them. The CDR3 reads CASSSEAGYEQYF. The DNA for the CDR3 is TGTGCCAGCAGTTCCGAGGCTGGCTACGAGCAGTACTTC.